These 17 T cell receptor beta chains originate from one sample sequenced in a study of blood T cells in healthy people across ages. With a J-beta primer mix and a sample-barcoded 5' primer, a second PCR ran about 7 to 12 cycles. TCRdb used MiXCR to reprocess the 5' RACE reads, holding one entry per CDR3 protein. The sample consists of 1 million to 1.2 million distinct CDR3 sequences, around two fifths of them appearing once. Sequenced: blood. The receptors were sampled from a man between 18 and 29 years old in good health.

This clonotype has a count of ten or more. The rearrangement joins TRBV12-3 or TRBV12-4 to TRBJ2-7; 7 nucleotides line up with TRBD1. The CDR3 loop spans 13 amino acids. V lost 5 bases to trimming and J lost 2 bases; unmatched junction nucleotides: 3. The CDR3 sequence is CASSVGTAYEQYF. The CDR3 nucleotides are TGTGCCAGCAGTGTAGGGACAGCCTACGAGCAGTACTTC.

This clonotype has a handful of counts. This chain connects TRBV9 to TRBJ2-5; 10 bases agree with TRBD2. The V gene's germline CDR1 is SGDLS and CDR2 YYNGEE. The length of the CDR3 is 16 residues. V gave up 5 bases and J gave up 5 bases; unmatched junction bases: 12. CDR3 bases: TGTGCCAGCAGTGAAGAAAGCGGGGGGGCCGGGGAGACCCAGTACTTC. Its translation: CASSEESGGAGETQYF.

The chain links TRBV3-1 to TRBJ2-1; 11 nucleotides line up with TRBD2. The DNA matches TRBJ2-7 better at its end, which makes the J call doubtful. CDR1 is LGHDT and CDR2 is YNNKEL in the germline V gene (reference sequence). The CDR3 length is 16 residues. The CDR3 here is CASSHTTGTSGFEQYF. The CDR3 DNA follows: TGTGCCAGCAGCCACACAACCGGGACTAGCGGCTTTGAGCAGTACTTC.

This clonotype was seen more than once but under ten times. The chain combines TRBV10-3 with TRBJ2-7, with 11 bases that match TRBD1. The CDR3 is 16 amino acids. The J segment lost 3 bases and the V segment lost 5 bases, leaving 9 bases of the junction unmatched. The germline V gene has CDR1 ENHRY and CDR2 SYGVKD. DNA for the CDR3: TGTGCCATCAGTCTGAGGACAGGGGGCTCCGGCTACGAGCAGTACTTC. This sequence encodes CAISLRTGGSGYEQYF.

This clonotype was counted ten times or more. V and J are TRBV21-1 and TRBJ2-3; TRBD2 is the table's D call, not checked against the DNA. TRBV21-1 is an annotated pseudogene. This CDR3 comprises 15 residues. CDR3 sequence: CASSKFGLAADTQYF. In nucleotides, the CDR3 is TGTGCCAGCAGCAAATTCGGACTCGCGGCAGATACGCAGTATTTT.

This clonotype has just a few counts. The chain is built from TRBV7-9 and TRBJ2-1; possibly TRBD1 for D (5 bases). Germline V gene data show CDR1 as SEHNR and CDR2 as FQNEAQ (reference sequence). Between the trimmed V and J ends, which lost 3 bases and 3 bases, there was a span of 9 bases. The CDR3 covers 14 residues. The CDR3 DNA follows: TGTGCCAGCAGCTTCAGGGAATTCTACAATGAGCAGTTCTTC. Translating it yields CASSFREFYNEQFF.

Ten or more counts support this clonotype. V and J are TRBV7-2 and TRBJ2-3, with D unclear. Trimming left V 6 bases short and J 2 bases short, with 12 bases between. The CDR3 contains 14 residues. Germline V gene sequence: CDR1 SGHTA, CDR2 FQGNSA. The CDR3 nucleotides are TGTGCCAGCAGTTCTGGCCAGGTCACAGATACGCAGTATTTT. Translation gives CASSSGQVTDTQYF.

This chain joins TRBV5-6 and TRBJ1-1; D ambiguous. The germline V gene encodes CDR1 SGHDT and CDR2 YYEEEE. Deletions cut 3 bases from V and 4 bases from J, with 10 bases between. The CDR3 sequence is 13 residues long. The CDR3 coding sequence is TGTGCCAGCAGCTCACCTGTCGTCACTGAAGCTTTCTTT. Translation: CASSSPVVTEAFF.

This chain uses TRBV11-2 with TRBJ2-4; 8 bases map to TRBD2. The J call is uncertain, as TRBJ2-7 better fits the DNA end. The CDR3 is made up of 14 amino acids. Germline CDR1 is SGHAT and CDR2 is FQNNGV. Written as DNA, the CDR3 is TGTGCCAGCAGCCTTCTAACGGGGGGGTACGAGCAGTACTTC. This encodes CASSLLTGGYEQYF.

This clonotype turned up a few times. This chain connects TRBV12-3 or TRBV12-4 to TRBJ1-2; 9 bases map to TRBD1. CDR3 length: 14 residues. With 6 bases clipped from V and 2 bases from J, the junction kept 4 bases outside the gene matches. The CDR3 loop reads CASRKQGANYGYTF. CDR3 sequence (DNA): TGTGCCAGCAGAAAACAGGGGGCGAACTATGGCTACACCTTC.

Remarks on this clonotype: Relative to the germline gene, one junction end is altered; a read error may explain this. The chain links TRBV28 to TRBJ2-3, with 9 bases lining up with TRBD2. Germline assignment: CDR1 MDHEN and CDR2 SYDVKM. The CDR3 is made up of 17 amino acids. The CDR3 is CASSLWLAGAPGDTRYF. The CDR3 DNA sequence: TGTGCCAGCAGTTTATGGTTAGCGGGGGCCCCAGGGGATACGCGGTATTTT.

This clonotype was observed a few times. CDR3 sequence (DNA): TGTGCCACCAGCCAAGATTATTACGAGCAGTACTTC. It is translated as CATSQDYYEQYF. The chain uses TRBV15 and TRBJ2-7; D remains unclear. Germline values: CDR1 LNHNV, CDR2 YYDKDF (reference sequence). The V end lost 5 bases, the J end lost 4 bases, and 9 bases lay between the germline ends. CDR3 length: 12 residues.

This clonotype turned up a few times. The chain couples TRBV24-1 to TRBJ1-2; a possible D gene is TRBD1 (5 bases). The germline V gene has CDR1 KGHDR and CDR2 SFDVKD. This CDR3 region has 17 residues. Trimming left V 3 bases short and J 4 bases short, with 20 bases between. CDR3 protein: CATSDINRGGESYGYTF. The CDR3 DNA sequence: TGTGCCACCAGTGATATAAACCGCGGAGGGGAGAGCTATGGCTACACCTTC.

This clonotype was seen more than once but under ten times. The V call is TRBV2, the J call TRBJ1-2, with D unresolved. Looked up from germline, CDR1 is SNHLY and CDR2 is FYNNEI. Deletions cut 3 bases from V and 7 bases from J, with 6 bases between. The CDR3 length is 11 residues. The CDR3 DNA follows: TGTGCCAGCAGTGATGACCCTGGCTACACCTTC. Its protein product is CASSDDPGYTF.

This clonotype was counted a few times. The chain carries TRBV9 and TRBJ2-5; 13 nucleotides line up with TRBD2. The V and J ends lost 0 bases and 5 bases, in that order; junction bases with no gene match: 4. CDR1 is SGDLS and CDR2 is YYNGEE in the germline V gene. The CDR3 is 16 residues long. The CDR3, as DNA: TGTGCCAGCAGCGTAGAGGGACTAGCGGGGAAGGAGACCCAGTACTTC. Translation gives CASSVEGLAGKETQYF.

There are a few counts of this clonotype. The chain combines TRBV6-6 with TRBJ2-3, with a possible D match to TRBD1 (7 bases). Per germline, CDR1 MNHNY and CDR2 SVGAGI (reference sequence). V gave up 6 bases and J gave up 1 base, with 14 bases separating them. CDR3 length: 15 amino acids. The CDR3 DNA reads TGTGCCAGCAGCCGTCCCAGGGGGGGCACAGATACGCAGTATTTT. Encoded protein: CASSRPRGGTDTQYF.

This chain connects TRBV4-2 to TRBJ2-5; D gene ambiguous. Germline values: CDR1 LGHNA, CDR2 YNFKEQ. The CDR3 totals 15 residues. Trimming pared 0 bases from V and 0 bases from J, leaving 8 bases between. Here the CDR3 reads CASSQEDQYQETQYF. The CDR3 DNA reads as TGTGCCAGCAGCCAAGAGGACCAGTACCAAGAGACCCAGTACTTC.